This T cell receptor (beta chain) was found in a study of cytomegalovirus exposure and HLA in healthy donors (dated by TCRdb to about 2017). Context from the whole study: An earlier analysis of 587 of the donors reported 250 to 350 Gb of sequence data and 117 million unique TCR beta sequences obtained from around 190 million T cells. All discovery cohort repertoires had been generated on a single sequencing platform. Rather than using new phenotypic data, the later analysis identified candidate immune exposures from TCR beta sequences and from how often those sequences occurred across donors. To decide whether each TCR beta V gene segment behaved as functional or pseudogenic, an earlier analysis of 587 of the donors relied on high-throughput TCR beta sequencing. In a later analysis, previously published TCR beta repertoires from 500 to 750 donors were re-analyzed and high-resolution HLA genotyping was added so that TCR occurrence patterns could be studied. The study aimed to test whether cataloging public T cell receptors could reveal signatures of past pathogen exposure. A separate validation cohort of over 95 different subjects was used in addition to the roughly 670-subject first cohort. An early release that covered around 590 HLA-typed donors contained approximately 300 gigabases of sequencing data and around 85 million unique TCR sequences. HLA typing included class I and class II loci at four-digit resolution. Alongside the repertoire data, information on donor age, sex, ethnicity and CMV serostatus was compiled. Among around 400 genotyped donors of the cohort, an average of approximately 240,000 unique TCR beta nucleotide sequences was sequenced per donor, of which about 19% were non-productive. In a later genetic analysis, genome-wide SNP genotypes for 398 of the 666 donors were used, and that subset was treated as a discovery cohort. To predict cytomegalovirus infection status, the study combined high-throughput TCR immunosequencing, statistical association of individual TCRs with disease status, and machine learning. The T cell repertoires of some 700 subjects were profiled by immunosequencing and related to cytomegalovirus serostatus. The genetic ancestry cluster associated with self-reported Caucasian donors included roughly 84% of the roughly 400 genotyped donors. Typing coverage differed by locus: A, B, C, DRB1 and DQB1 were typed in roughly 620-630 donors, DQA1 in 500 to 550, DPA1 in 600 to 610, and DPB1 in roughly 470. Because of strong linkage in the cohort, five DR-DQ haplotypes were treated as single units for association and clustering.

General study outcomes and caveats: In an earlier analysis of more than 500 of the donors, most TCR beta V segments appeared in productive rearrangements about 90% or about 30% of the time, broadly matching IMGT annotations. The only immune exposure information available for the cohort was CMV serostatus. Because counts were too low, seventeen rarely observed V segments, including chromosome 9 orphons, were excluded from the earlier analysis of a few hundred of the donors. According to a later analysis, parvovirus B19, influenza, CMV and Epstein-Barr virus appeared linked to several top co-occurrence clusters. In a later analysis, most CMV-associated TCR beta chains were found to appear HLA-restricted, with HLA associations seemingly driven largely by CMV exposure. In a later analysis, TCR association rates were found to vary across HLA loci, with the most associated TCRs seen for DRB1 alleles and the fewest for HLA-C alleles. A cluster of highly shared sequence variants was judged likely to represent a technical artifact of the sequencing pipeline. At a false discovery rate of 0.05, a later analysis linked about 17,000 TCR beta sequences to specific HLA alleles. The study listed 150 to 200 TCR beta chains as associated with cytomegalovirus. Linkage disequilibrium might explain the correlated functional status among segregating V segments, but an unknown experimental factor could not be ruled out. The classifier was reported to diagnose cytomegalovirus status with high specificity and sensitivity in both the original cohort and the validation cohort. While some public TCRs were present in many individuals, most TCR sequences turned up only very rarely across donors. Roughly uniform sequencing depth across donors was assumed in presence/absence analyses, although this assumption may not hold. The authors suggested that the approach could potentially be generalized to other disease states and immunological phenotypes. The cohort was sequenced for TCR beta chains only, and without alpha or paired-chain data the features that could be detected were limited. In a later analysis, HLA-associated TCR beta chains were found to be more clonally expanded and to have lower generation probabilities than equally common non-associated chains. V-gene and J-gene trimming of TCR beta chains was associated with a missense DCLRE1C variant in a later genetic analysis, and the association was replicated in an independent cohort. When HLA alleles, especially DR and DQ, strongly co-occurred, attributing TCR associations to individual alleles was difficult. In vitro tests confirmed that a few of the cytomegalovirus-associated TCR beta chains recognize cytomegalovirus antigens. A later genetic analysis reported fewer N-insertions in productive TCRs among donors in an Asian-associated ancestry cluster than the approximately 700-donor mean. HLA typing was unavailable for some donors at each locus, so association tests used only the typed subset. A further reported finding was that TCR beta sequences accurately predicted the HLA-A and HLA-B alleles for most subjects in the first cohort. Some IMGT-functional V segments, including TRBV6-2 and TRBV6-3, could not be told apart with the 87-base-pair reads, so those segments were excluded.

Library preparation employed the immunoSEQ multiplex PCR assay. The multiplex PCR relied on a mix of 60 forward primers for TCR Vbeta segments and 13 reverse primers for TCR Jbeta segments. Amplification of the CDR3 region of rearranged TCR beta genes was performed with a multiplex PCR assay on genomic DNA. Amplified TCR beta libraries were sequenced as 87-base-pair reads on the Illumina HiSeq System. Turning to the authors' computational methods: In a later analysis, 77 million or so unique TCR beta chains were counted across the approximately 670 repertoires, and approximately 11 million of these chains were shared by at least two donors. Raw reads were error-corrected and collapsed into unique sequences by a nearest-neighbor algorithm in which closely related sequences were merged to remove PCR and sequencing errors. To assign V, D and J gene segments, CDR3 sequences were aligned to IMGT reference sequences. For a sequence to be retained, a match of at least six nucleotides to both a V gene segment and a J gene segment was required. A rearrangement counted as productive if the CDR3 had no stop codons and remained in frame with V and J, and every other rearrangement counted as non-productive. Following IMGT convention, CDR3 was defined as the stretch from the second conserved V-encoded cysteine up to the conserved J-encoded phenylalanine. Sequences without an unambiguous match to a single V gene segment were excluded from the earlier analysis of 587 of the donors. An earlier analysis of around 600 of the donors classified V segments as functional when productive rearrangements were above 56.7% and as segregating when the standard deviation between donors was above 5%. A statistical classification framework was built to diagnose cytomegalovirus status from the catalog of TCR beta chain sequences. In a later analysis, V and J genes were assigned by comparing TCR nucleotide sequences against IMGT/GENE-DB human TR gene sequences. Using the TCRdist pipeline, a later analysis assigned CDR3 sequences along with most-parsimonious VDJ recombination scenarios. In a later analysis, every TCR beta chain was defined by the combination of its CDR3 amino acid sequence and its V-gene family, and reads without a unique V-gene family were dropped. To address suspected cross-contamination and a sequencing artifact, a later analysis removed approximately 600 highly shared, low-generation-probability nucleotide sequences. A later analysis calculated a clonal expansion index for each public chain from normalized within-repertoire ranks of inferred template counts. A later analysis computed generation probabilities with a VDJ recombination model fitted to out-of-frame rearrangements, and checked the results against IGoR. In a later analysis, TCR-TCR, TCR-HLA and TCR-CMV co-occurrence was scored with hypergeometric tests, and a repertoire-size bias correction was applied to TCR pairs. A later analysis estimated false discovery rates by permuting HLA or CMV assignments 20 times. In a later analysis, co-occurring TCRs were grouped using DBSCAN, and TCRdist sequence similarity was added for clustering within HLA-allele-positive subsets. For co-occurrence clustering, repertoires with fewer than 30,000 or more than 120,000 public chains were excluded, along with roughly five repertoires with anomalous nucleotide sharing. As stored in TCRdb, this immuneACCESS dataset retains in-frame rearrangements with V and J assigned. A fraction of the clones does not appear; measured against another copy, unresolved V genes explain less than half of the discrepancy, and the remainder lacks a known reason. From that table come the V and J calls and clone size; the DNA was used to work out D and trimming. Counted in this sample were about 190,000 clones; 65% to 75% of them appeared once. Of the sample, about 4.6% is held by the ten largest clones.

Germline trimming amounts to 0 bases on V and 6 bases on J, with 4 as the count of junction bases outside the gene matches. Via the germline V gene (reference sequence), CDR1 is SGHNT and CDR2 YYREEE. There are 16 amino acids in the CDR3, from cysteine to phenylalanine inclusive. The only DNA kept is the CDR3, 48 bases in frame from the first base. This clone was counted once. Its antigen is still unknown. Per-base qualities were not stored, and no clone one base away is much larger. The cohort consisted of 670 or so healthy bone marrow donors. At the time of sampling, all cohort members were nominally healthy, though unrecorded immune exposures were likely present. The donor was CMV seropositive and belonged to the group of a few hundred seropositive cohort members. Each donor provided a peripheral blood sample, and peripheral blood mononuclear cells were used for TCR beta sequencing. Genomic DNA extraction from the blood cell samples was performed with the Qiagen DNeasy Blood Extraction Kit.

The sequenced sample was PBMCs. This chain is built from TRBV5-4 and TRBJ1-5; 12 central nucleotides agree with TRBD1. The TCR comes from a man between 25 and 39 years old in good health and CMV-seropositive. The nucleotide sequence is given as TGTGCCAGCAGCTTGGGGGGACAGGGGGCGAGTCAGCCCCAGCATTTT. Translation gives CASSLGGQGASQPQHF.